There are many counts of the clone carrying this T cell receptor beta chain. Time point denoted: sample taken at primary tumor resection. The donor group consisted of approximately 77 patients who had untreated, early-stage non-small cell lung cancer. Unsorted whole RNA of tumor, nontumor lung or frozen PBMC was sequenced. TCRdb itself ran the 5' RACE reads through MiXCR, one entry per CDR3 protein. Among 50,000 to 75,000 distinct CDR3 sequences listed, approximately 6.3% were seen once. This record comes from a study of spatial heterogeneity in lung cancer. As for the study in general: There were consistently more beta-chain sequences detected than alpha-chain sequences.

This CDR3 comprises 14 residues. The germline CDR1 and CDR2 sequences are LGHDT and YNNKEL (reference sequence). With V trimmed by 4 bases and J by 6 bases, 2 bases remained unmatched. The V call is TRBV3-1, the J call TRBJ2-3; 12 nucleotides match TRBD1. The clonotype was recovered from a female donor with early-stage non-small cell lung cancer. The sequences come from PBMCs, collected at surgery. This CDR3 is CASSLGQGADTQYF. The CDR3 coding sequence is TGTGCCAGCAGCCTGGGACAGGGGGCTGATACGCAGTATTTT.